What follows are 26 T cell receptor beta chains derived from one specimen sequenced in a study of blood T cells in healthy people across ages. Combining a sample-barcoded 5' primer with a J-beta primer mix, a second PCR ran for 7 to 11 cycles. TCRdb itself ran the 5' RACE reads through MiXCR, one entry per CDR3 protein. The sample consists of about 1.5 million distinct CDR3 sequences, 35% to 45% of them appearing once. The sequenced material came from blood. These receptors all come from a woman aged 18-29 years in good health.

In its sample, this clonotype was seen many times. This CDR3 is CASSVAFLDGGYTF. In DNA, the CDR3 is TGTGCCAGCAGCGTAGCCTTCCTAGACGGCGGCTACACCTTC. The V gene is TRBV9, the J gene TRBJ1-2; D uncertain. The ends were cut back, 0 bases at V and 8 bases at J, with 14 bases in the middle. The CDR3 is 14 amino acids. Germline V gene sequence: CDR1 SGDLS, CDR2 YYNGEE.

The chain recombines TRBV12-3 or TRBV12-4 with TRBJ1-1; maybe TRBD1 (5 bases). The CDR3 length is 15 residues. The V end lost 4 bases, the J end lost 1 base, and 13 bases lay between the germline ends. CDR3 protein: CASSWGDRENTEAFF. The CDR3, as DNA: TGTGCCAGCAGTTGGGGGGATCGGGAGAACACTGAAGCTTTCTTT.

This chain links TRBV20-1 with TRBJ2-3; TRBD2 matches 9 bases. This CDR3 comprises 15 residues. V was pared by 3 bases and J by 1 base, with 5 bases of the junction left unmatched. The V gene's germline CDR1 is DFQATT and CDR2 SNEGSKA (reference sequence). CDR3 coding DNA: TGCAGTGCTAGGGAAGCGGGAGGAGGCACAGATACGCAGTATTTT. Translated: CSAREAGGGTDTQYF.

This clonotype was found a few times. The chain recombines TRBV7-2 with TRBJ2-1, with 9 bases aligning to TRBD2. The junction had 10 bases not matched to a gene; V was cut back by 1 base and J by 9 bases. The germline gives CDR1 SGHTA, CDR2 FQGNSA. There are 16 residues in the CDR3. CDR3 protein: CASSLDGGGAFFEQFF. In nucleotides, the CDR3 is TGTGCCAGCAGCTTAGATGGCGGGGGGGCCTTTTTTGAGCAGTTCTTC.

V and J are TRBV7-2 and TRBJ2-2; no definite D call. The CDR3 spans 16 residues. V was trimmed by 5 bases and J by 2 bases, leaving 15 bases between them. Germline values: CDR1 SGHTA, CDR2 FQGNSA. CDR3 amino acids: CASSPSRTDNTGELFF. CDR3 coding DNA: TGTGCCAGCAGCCCCTCCAGGACGGACAACACCGGGGAGCTGTTTTTT. The full variable domain, in which reference TRBV7-2 and TRBJ2-2 provide the parts outside the CDR3, is GAGVSQSPSNKVTEKGKDVELRCDPISGHTALYWYRQSLGQGLEFLIYFQGNSAPDKSGLPSDRFSAERTGGSVSTLTIQRTQQEDSAVYLCASSPSRTDNTGELFFGEGSRLTVL.

As to this clonotype: This sequence may be a read error, since a much larger clone differs from it by one base. The chain has TRBV29-1 and TRBJ2-3; D uncertain. This CDR3 spans 12 amino acids. V lost 6 bases, J lost 8 bases, and 15 bases lay in between. Germline CDR1 SQVTM, CDR2 ANQGSEA. The CDR3 is CSVADSSRTQYF. The CDR3 nucleotides read TGCAGCGTCGCCGACTCCAGCCGTACGCAGTATTTT.

In DNA, the CDR3 is TGTGCCACCAGCAGAGGGCTAGCGGGCTACAATGAGCAGTACTTC. Translated: CATSRGLAGYNEQYF. The rearrangement uses TRBV15 and TRBJ2-1, with 8 bases aligning to TRBD2. The J call is in doubt because the DNA end fits TRBJ2-7 better. Germline V lookup: CDR1 LNHNV, CDR2 YYDKDF (reference sequence). The CDR3 length is 15 residues.

Concerning this clonotype itself: A read error may account for a junction end that differs from germline. The rearrangement joins TRBV10-3 to TRBJ1-6; a possible D gene is TRBD1 (5 bases). From germline, CDR1 is ENHRY and CDR2 SYGVKD. The CDR3 spans 15 residues. Written as DNA, the CDR3 is TGTGTCATCAGAGGGGAACAGGCTCCCCATTCACCCCTCCACTTT. Encoded protein: CVIRGEQAPHSPLHF.

This clonotype was recorded only once. The chain links TRBV28 to TRBJ2-5; possibly TRBD2 for D (6 bases). Germline loops: CDR1 MDHEN, CDR2 SYDVKM. CDR3 length: 11 amino acids. The V gene lost 7 bases and the J gene lost 7 bases, with 10 bases spanning the gap. CDR3 region: CASTRLGTQYF. The CDR3 nucleotides read TGTGCCAGCACCAGACTAGGGACCCAGTACTTC.

A few counts support this clonotype. The chain couples TRBV21-1 to TRBJ1-1; the listed D gene, TRBD1, was not tested against the DNA. TRBV21-1 is annotated as a pseudogene. This CDR3 is 16 amino acids long. CDR3 protein: CARGQGAGGAFGEAFF. Written as DNA, the CDR3 is TGTGCCAGGGGTCAGGGTGCAGGGGGCGCGTTTGGTGAAGCTTTCTTT.

As regards this clonotype: Just one base apart from a much larger clone, this may be a read error. The chain uses TRBV21-1 and TRBJ2-5; the table's D gene call, TRBD1, was not cross checked with the DNA. TRBV21-1 is an annotated pseudogene. The length of the CDR3 is 19 residues. The CDR3 loop is CASSKVPGRGGSSGYEQYF. The CDR3 bases are TGTGCCAGCAGCAAGGTCCCCGGGCGTGGGGGAAGTTCAGGCTATGAGCAGTACTTC.

The rearrangement uses TRBV27 and TRBJ1-1, with a tentative D call TRBD1 (5 bases). V shed 3 bases and J shed 10 bases, with 15 bases lying between them. The germline CDR1 and CDR2 sequences are MNHEY and SMNVEV (reference sequence). This CDR3 region has 13 residues. The CDR3 protein is CASSFSSGGVAFF. The CDR3 DNA reads as TGTGCCAGCAGTTTCTCCTCGGGGGGGGTAGCTTTCTTT.

V usage is TRBV4-2 and J usage is TRBJ1-2, with TRBD1 as a possible D gene (6 bases). The germline V gene encodes CDR1 LGHNA and CDR2 YNFKEQ. Trimming removed 0 bases from V and 4 bases from J, with 15 bases in between. The CDR3 runs 16 residues. CDR3 protein: CASSQEALDRIYGYTF. Here the CDR3 DNA reads TGTGCCAGCAGCCAAGAAGCCCTAGACAGGATCTATGGCTACACCTTC.

J is TRBJ2-7 and V is TRBV4-3; D possibly corresponds to TRBD1 (5 bases). This CDR3 spans 15 amino acids. Trimming cost V 0 bases and J 2 bases, with 11 bases left between them. The germline V gene has CDR1 LGHNA and CDR2 YSLEER. The CDR3 DNA reads TGCGCCAGCAGCCAAGATGCGGCAGGGACCTACGAGCAGTACTTC. Translated: CASSQDAAGTYEQYF.

As regards this clonotype: A junction end diverges from the germline sequence, so it may reflect a read error. This chain connects TRBV28 to TRBJ2-3; D is perhaps TRBD1 (5 bases). Germline assignment: CDR1 MDHEN and CDR2 SYDVKM. The CDR3 runs 16 residues. The CDR3 DNA reads TGTACCAGCAGTGGGGCGGACGGCACTAGCACAGATACGCAGTATTTT. Its protein product is CTSSGADGTSTDTQYF.

This chain links TRBV27 with TRBJ1-5; the D is unclear. In germline, CDR1 is MNHEY, CDR2 SMNVEV (reference sequence). CDR3 length: 15 residues. V was clipped by 0 bases and J by 4 bases, with 10 bases between them. CDR3 nucleotide sequence: TGTGCCAGCAGTTTATCCGAAGGGTTGAATCAGCCCCAGCATTTT. Translation: CASSLSEGLNQPQHF.

This rearrangement joins TRBV7-2 to TRBJ2-1, with D uncertain. CDR1 is SGHTA, CDR2 FQGNSA, per germline. V lost 5 bases and J lost 2, with 13 bases in between. CDR3 length: 15 amino acids. The CDR3: CASSPTLGPYNEQFF. DNA for the CDR3: TGTGCCAGCAGCCCCACTCTCGGGCCCTACAATGAGCAGTTCTTC.

This clonotype was seen repeatedly, ten times or more. J is TRBJ2-7 and V is TRBV12-3 or TRBV12-4, with 7 bases lining up with TRBD1. V shed 5 bases, J shed 5 bases, and the junction held 6 bases outside the gene matches. The CDR3 covers 13 residues. In DNA form, the CDR3 reads TGTGCCAGCAGTAACAGGGGAAGCGACGAGCAGTACTTC. Protein product: CASSNRGSDEQYF.

This chain connects TRBV27 to TRBJ2-1; D ambiguous. This CDR3 contains 14 residues. Trimming took 2 bases from V and 6 from J, leaving 11 bases between them. The V gene's germline CDR1 is MNHEY and CDR2 SMNVEV (reference sequence). CDR3 DNA: TGTGCCAGCAGTTTAGAGCGCGGCCTCAATGAGCAGTTCTTC. Amino acids: CASSLERGLNEQFF.

The chain links TRBV20-1 to TRBJ2-1, with 9 nucleotides matching TRBD2. This CDR3 region has 15 residues. With V trimmed by 4 bases and J by 3 bases, 7 bases remained unmatched. Germline lookup yields CDR1 DFQATT and CDR2 SNEGSKA (reference sequence). The DNA for the CDR3 is TGCAGTGCTATTAGCGGGAGTCTTGACTACAATGAGCAGTTCTTC. Translated, it gives CSAISGSLDYNEQFF.

The chain links TRBV15 to TRBJ1-5; no reliable D call. Germline V gives CDR1 LNHNV, CDR2 YYDKDF (reference sequence). The CDR3 contains 19 residues. V was shortened by 5 bases and J by 1 base, with 24 bases between the two germline ends. CDR3: CATSPRGRLARLSNQPQHF. For the CDR3, the DNA is TGTGCCACCAGCCCGCGTGGCAGGCTAGCCCGTTTGAGCAATCAGCCCCAGCATTTT.

The chain recombines TRBV7-9 with TRBJ2-1; D might be TRBD1 or TRBD2, each matching 5 bases. The V gene's germline CDR1 is SEHNR and CDR2 FQNEAQ (reference sequence). The CDR3 extends over 14 amino acids. Trimming took 4 bases from V and 6 from J, leaving 13 bases between them. Here the CDR3 reads CASSYIGAGNEQFF. The CDR3 DNA reads as TGTGCCAGCAGCTACATCGGGGCCGGCAATGAGCAGTTCTTC.

The rearrangement links TRBV7-9 to TRBJ2-1; tentative D call: TRBD1 (5 bases). Trimming stripped 3 bases from V and 4 bases from J, with 10 bases between. CDR3 size: 14 residues. The germline gives CDR1 SEHNR, CDR2 FQNEAQ (reference sequence). The CDR3 sequence: CASSFLQEYNEQFF. CDR3 bases: TGTGCCAGCAGCTTTCTACAGGAGTACAATGAGCAGTTCTTC. The whole variable domain, remainder taken from reference TRBV7-9 and TRBJ2-1, is DTGVSQNPRHKITKRGQNVTFRCDPISEHNRLYWYRQTLGQGPEFLTYFQNEAQLEKSRLLSDRFSAERPKGSFSTLEIQRTEQGDSAMYLCASSFLQEYNEQFFGPGTRLTVL.

The V gene is TRBV20-1, the J gene TRBJ2-2; D is tentatively TRBD1 or TRBD2 (5 bases each). The CDR3 contains 14 residues. Germline assignment: CDR1 DFQATT and CDR2 SNEGSKA (reference sequence). V lost 6 bases and J lost 0, with 11 bases in between. In nucleotides, the CDR3 is TGCAGTGCGAGGGGACCGACGAACACCGGGGAGCTGTTTTTT. This codes for CSARGPTNTGELFF.

The chain is built from TRBV7-2 and TRBJ2-2; 7 bases are a match to TRBD2. V gave up 3 bases and J gave up 1 base; unmatched junction bases: 5. The length of the CDR3 is 16 residues. Germline V lookup: CDR1 SGHTA, CDR2 FQGNSA. The CDR3 loop is CASSFGGILNTGELFF. CDR3 nucleotide sequence: TGTGCCAGCAGCTTCGGGGGGATTTTGAACACCGGGGAGCTGTTTTTT.

The J gene is TRBJ1-1, the V gene TRBV4-1; 10 bases align to TRBD1. V shed 1 base and J 8 bases; nucleotides not matched to a gene: 4. The CDR3 loop spans 14 amino acids. The germline V gene has CDR1 MGHRA and CDR2 YSYEKL. The CDR3 DNA sequence: TGCGCCAGCAGCCAAGGGCCGGGACAGGGGGAAGCTTTCTTT. Its protein is CASSQGPGQGEAFF.